Each of the 15 T cell receptor beta chains below was sequenced from the same sample in a study of CD8 T cells in ankylosing spondylitis. One entry per CDR3 protein results from TCRdb running MiXCR on the 5' RACE reads. The repertoire holds 250,000 to 350,000 distinct CDR3 sequences, with around 20% as singletons. Sequencing was done on a sample of blood, either unsorted or a sorted T cell fraction (not recorded which). The receptors originated from a female donor with ankylosing spondylitis or in good health (not recorded which).

The J gene is TRBJ1-1, the V gene TRBV29-1, with TRBD1 identical over 9 bases. V trimming: 7 bases; J trimming: 2 bases; junction bases outside the gene matches: 5. This CDR3 spans 13 amino acids. The germline gives CDR1 SQVTM, CDR2 ANQGSEA. CDR3: CSGRTGANTEAFF. CDR3 bases: TGCAGCGGAAGGACAGGGGCCAACACTGAAGCTTTCTTT.

V usage is TRBV18 and J usage is TRBJ1-1, with TRBD1 as a possible D gene (6 bases). The germline V gene has CDR1 KGHSH and CDR2 LQKENI. Trimming removed 2 bases from V and 3 bases from J, with 10 bases in between. This CDR3 is 14 amino acids long. CDR3 DNA sequence: TGTGCCAGCTCACCAGGACAGACCGACACTGAAGCTTTCTTT. Translation gives CASSPGQTDTEAFF.

The gene calls are TRBV12-3 or TRBV12-4 and TRBJ2-7, with a tentative D call TRBD2 (5 bases). The germline V and J ends were trimmed by 5 bases and 3 bases, with 14 bases remaining between them. The CDR3 loop spans 14 amino acids. The CDR3 coding sequence is TGTGCCAGCAGTCTAGGTGAGGGCAGCTACGAGCAGTACTTC. It yields the protein CASSLGEGSYEQYF.

This clonotype has only a few counts. The rearrangement uses TRBV20-1 and TRBJ2-5; no firm D call. The CDR3 totals 12 residues. The V end was cut by 6 bases, the J end by 2 bases, with 10 bases between. CDR1 is DFQATT, CDR2 SNEGSKA, per germline (reference sequence). The CDR3: CSALFAQETQYF. The CDR3 nucleotides read TGCAGTGCCCTATTTGCACAAGAGACCCAGTACTTC.

The chain couples TRBV24-1 to TRBJ1-2; D is ambiguous. The CDR3 sequence is 11 residues long. V was cut by 3 bases and J by 5 bases, with 3 bases left in between. From germline, CDR1 is KGHDR and CDR2 SFDVKD. As DNA, the CDR3 is TGTGCCACCAGTGATGGATATGGCTACACCTTC. Its translation: CATSDGYGYTF.

This chain links TRBV25-1 with TRBJ2-7, with TRBD2 matching 7 bases. The CDR3 sequence is 14 residues long. Per germline, CDR1 MGHDK and CDR2 SYGVNS. The trim removed 5 bases at V and 0 bases at J, leaving 4 bases unmatched. DNA of the CDR3: TGTGCCAGCAGTTTAGCGGGCCGCTCCTACGAGCAGTACTTC. This translates into CASSLAGRSYEQYF.

The chain employs TRBV5-1 and TRBJ2-1; 13 nucleotides match TRBD2. Germline CDR1 reads SGHRS; CDR2 reads YFSETQ. This CDR3 region has 19 residues. V shed 4 bases, J shed 0 bases, and the junction held 10 bases outside the gene matches. CDR3 sequence reads: CASSHWTSGSPSSYNEQFF. As DNA, the CDR3 is TGCGCCAGCAGCCACTGGACTAGCGGGAGCCCGAGCTCCTACAATGAGCAGTTCTTC.

The chain has TRBV5-1 and TRBJ2-3; 10 bases line up with TRBD2. V shed 4 bases, J shed 2 bases, and the junction held 7 bases outside the gene matches. CDR3 length: 16 residues. Germline-derived CDR1 and CDR2 are SGHRS and YFSETQ. As DNA, the CDR3 is TGCGCCAGCAGCCCAGGACTAGCGGTAGCCACAGATACGCAGTATTTT. Encoded protein: CASSPGLAVATDTQYF.

This clonotype was detected only a few times. V and J are TRBV7-2 and TRBJ2-7, with TRBD2 as a possible D gene (5 bases). Per germline, CDR1 SGHTA and CDR2 FQGNSA. The CDR3 runs 15 residues. Trimming pared 5 bases from V and 7 bases from J, leaving 21 bases between. The CDR3 sequence: CASSLFELLSGEQYF. DNA of the CDR3: TGTGCCAGCAGCCTCTTTGAGCTCCTCTCGGGAGAGCAGTACTTC.

This clonotype was detected only a few times. The V gene is TRBV6-5, the J gene TRBJ2-7; TRBD2 matches at 8 bases. CDR3 size: 15 residues. Unmatched junction bases numbered 5, after V lost 1 base and J lost 3 bases. Germline-derived CDR1 and CDR2 are MNHEY and SVGAGI. The CDR3 is CASSYFFAGGYEQYF. The CDR3, as DNA: TGTGCCAGCAGTTACTTCTTTGCGGGAGGCTACGAGCAGTACTTC.

Ten or more counts support this clonotype. V is TRBV29-1 and J is TRBJ2-1, with 14 bases identical to TRBD2. This CDR3 region has 19 residues. J gave up 9 bases and V 1 base, and 17 bases lay outside the gene matches. The germline CDR1 and CDR2 sequences are SQVTM and ANQGSEA. The CDR3 protein is CSVEGWGTSGSVVPIEQFF. The CDR3 nucleotides are TGCAGCGTTGAAGGATGGGGGACTAGCGGGAGTGTGGTCCCGATTGAGCAGTTCTTC.

The rearrangement joins TRBV10-2 to TRBJ2-5; D gene unclear. The CDR3 is 13 residues long. V lost 8 bases and J 1 base, leaving 11 bases between the germline ends. Germline V CDR1 and CDR2: WSHSY, SAAADI. CDR3 amino acids: CASRAQVQETQYF. DNA for the CDR3: TGCGCCAGCCGGGCCCAGGTCCAAGAGACCCAGTACTTC.

In its sample, this clonotype was seen a few times. The chain uses TRBV20-1 and TRBJ2-7; 12 bases fit TRBD2. Germline V CDR1 and CDR2: DFQATT, SNEGSKA (reference sequence). V shed 1 base, J shed 6 bases, and the junction held 7 bases outside the gene matches. CDR3 size: 15 residues. Here the CDR3 reads CSARAPSGRAVEQYF. The CDR3 DNA is TGCAGTGCTAGAGCCCCTAGCGGGAGGGCCGTCGAGCAGTACTTC.

In this sample, this clonotype turned up many times. This sequence joins TRBV7-2 and TRBJ1-3, with a tentative D call TRBD1 (5 bases). Germline V CDR1 and CDR2: SGHTA, FQGNSA. The V and J ends lost 5 bases and 2 bases respectively, with 10 bases between them. CDR3 length equals 14 residues. Here the CDR3 DNA reads TGTGCCAGCAGCCAGACAGTGACTGGAAACACCATATATTTT. Its translation: CASSQTVTGNTIYF.

CDR3 residues: CASSPSGTPYNEQFF. The CDR3 DNA follows: TGTGCCAGCAGCCCCAGCGGGACGCCCTACAATGAGCAGTTCTTC. The V and J genes are TRBV9 and TRBJ2-1; 7 positions match TRBD2. CDR3 length: 15 amino acids. Germline CDR1 SGDLS, CDR2 YYNGEE. V was clipped by 4 bases and J by 2 bases; unmatched bases: 6.